This T cell receptor (beta chain) is from a study of CD8 T cells in Susac syndrome. The CDR3 contains 12 residues. Trimming removed 4 bases from V and 3 bases from J, with 10 bases in between. Germline CDR1 GTSNPN, CDR2 SVGIG (reference sequence). This clonotype showed up just once. RNA totalling roughly 0.5 to 1 ug underwent reverse transcription with random hexamers. Using its own MiXCR run on the immunoSEQ multiplex PCR reads, TCRdb lists one record per CDR3 protein. This table has more than 150,000 distinct CDR3 sequences, roughly 95% appearing once. The origin of this receptor is a human donor with Susac syndrome. Material: CD4+ T cells from PBMCs. This rearrangement joins TRBV30 to TRBJ2-7, with no clear D. This CDR3 is CAWKHGGYEQYF. As DNA, the CDR3 is TGTGCCTGGAAGCACGGTGGCTACGAGCAGTACTTC.